Below, 9 T cell receptor beta chains from the same sample are listed, as sequenced in a study of blood T cell repertoires in COVID-19. TCRdb's table, derived via immunoSEQ multiplex PCR, lists solely in-frame clones and lacks some. The sample has around 100,000 clones, around 87% seen once. The material sequenced was peripheral blood. The receptors originated from a human donor in a cohort sampled during active COVID-19.

The CDR3: CASSLALAFNTIYF. The CDR3 DNA sequence: TGTGCCAGCAGCTTGGCCTTGGCCTTCAACACCATATATTTT. The chain combines TRBV11-2 with TRBJ1-3; D gene uncertain. There are 14 residues in the CDR3. V was clipped by 3 bases and J by 7 bases, with 13 bases between them. Germline CDR1 SGHAT, CDR2 FQNNGV.

This chain links TRBV5-1 with TRBJ2-1; 12 bases agree with TRBD2. The CDR3 runs to 16 residues. V trimming: 8 bases; J trimming: 3 bases; junction bases outside the gene matches: 9. Germline V lookup: CDR1 SGHRS, CDR2 YFSETQ. The CDR3 region is CASYRTSGESYNEQFF. CDR3 bases: TGCGCCAGTTATCGGACTAGCGGGGAAAGCTACAATGAGCAGTTCTTC.

CDR3 in DNA: TGTGCCAGCAACCGGGACACCGATCAGCCCCAGCATTTT. It translates to CASNRDTDQPQHF. The gene calls are TRBV19 and TRBJ1-5; D might be TRBD1 (6 bases). The germline V gene encodes CDR1 LNHDA and CDR2 SQIVND (reference sequence). The germline V and J ends were trimmed by 9 bases and 5 bases, with 14 bases remaining between them. The CDR3 extends over 13 amino acids.

This chain uses TRBV15 with TRBJ1-2; TRBD1 might be the D (5 bases). With 3 bases removed from V and 5 bases from J, the gap between germline ends came to 10 bases. From germline, CDR1 is LNHNV and CDR2 YYDKDF (reference sequence). The CDR3 spans 13 residues. CDR3 sequence (DNA): TGTGCCACCAGCAGCACCGACAGTTATGGCTACACCTTC. It is translated as CATSSTDSYGYTF.

This chain links TRBV28 with TRBJ1-3; D ambiguous. V gave up 3 bases and J gave up 0 bases, with 12 bases separating them. This CDR3 is built from 16 residues. CDR1 and CDR2 from the germline V gene are MDHEN and SYDVKM. The CDR3 here is CASSLVIQASGNTIYF. In nucleotides, the CDR3 is TGTGCCAGCAGTTTGGTAATCCAGGCCTCTGGAAACACCATATATTTT.

The V and J genes are TRBV30 and TRBJ1-6; 7 nucleotides line up with TRBD1. V trimming: 5 bases; J trimming: 6 bases; junction bases outside the gene matches: 4. CDR3 length: 13 amino acids. Germline CDR1 GTSNPN, CDR2 SVGIG (reference sequence). The CDR3 region is CAWGTVSNSPLHF. The CDR3 DNA sequence: TGTGCCTGGGGGACAGTTTCTAATTCACCCCTCCACTTT.

The chain couples TRBV6-6 to TRBJ2-3; TRBD2 might be the D (5 bases). Germline V gene lookup returns CDR1 MNHNY and CDR2 SVGAGI (reference sequence). V was clipped by 5 bases and J by 2 bases, with 20 bases between them. The CDR3 contains 17 residues. CDR3: CASSPPMLRATTDTQYF. The CDR3 DNA is TGTGCCAGCAGTCCACCGATGTTGCGGGCGACCACAGATACGCAGTATTTT.

This clone was seen only a few times. This sequence joins TRBV29-1 and TRBJ2-3, with 8 nucleotides matching TRBD2. The CDR3 covers 16 residues. CDR1 is SQVTM and CDR2 is ANQGSEA in the germline V gene. Trimming cost V 4 bases and J 0 bases; bases outside gene matches: 9. For the CDR3, the DNA is TGCAGCGTTGGGGGAATAGGACTAGCCAGCACAGATACGCAGTATTTT. Its translation is CSVGGIGLASTDTQYF.

This clone showed up just once. CDR3 sequence (DNA): TGTGCCAGCAGTGAAAAGAGGACTAATGAAAAACTGTTTTTT. It yields the protein CASSEKRTNEKLFF. The chain employs TRBV2 and TRBJ1-4; D is ambiguous. This CDR3 has 14 residues. V was pared by 2 bases and J by 2 bases, with 6 bases between. Germline V gene lookup returns CDR1 SNHLY and CDR2 FYNNEI.